The 23 T cell receptor beta chains in this list originate from one sample, sequenced in a study of blood T cell repertoires in COVID-19. The data were produced by immunoSEQ multiplex PCR, yet TCRdb's version contains in-frame clones alone and is incomplete. The sample carries under 350,000 clones, roughly 89% recorded once. The specimen sequenced was PBMCs or T cells enriched from blood (not recorded which). The receptors shown here come from a woman aged 60-70 years who had recovered from COVID-19.

J is TRBJ2-2 and V is TRBV19; 10 bases map to TRBD1. V trimming: 4 bases; J trimming: 5 bases; junction bases outside the gene matches: 1. The CDR3 covers 14 residues. Germline-derived CDR1 and CDR2 are LNHDA and SQIVND (reference sequence). The CDR3 coding sequence is TGTGCCAGTAGTAGGGGACAGGGGACCGGGGAGCTGTTTTTT. Its protein is CASSRGQGTGELFF.

This sequence joins TRBV10-3 and TRBJ1-6; D gene unclear. Germline V gives CDR1 ENHRY, CDR2 SYGVKD. There are 14 residues in the CDR3. The ends were cut back, 0 bases at V and 14 bases at J, with 14 bases in the middle. The CDR3 protein is CAISESTRRITLHF. CDR3 DNA: TGTGCCATCAGTGAGTCGACCAGGCGTATAACCCTCCACTTT.

The chain couples TRBV12-3 or TRBV12-4 to TRBJ1-2; no definite D call. This CDR3 is built from 13 residues. Trimming took off 2 bases at V and 1 base at J, with 5 bases between the two ends. Here the CDR3 reads CASSLRGNYGYTF. Written as DNA, the CDR3 is TGTGCCAGCAGTTTACGGGGTAACTATGGCTACACCTTC.

This chain connects TRBV6-1 to TRBJ1-6, with D unclear. The CDR3 covers 11 residues. CDR1 and CDR2 (germline): MNHNS, SASEGT. V was shortened by 2 bases and J by 10 bases, with 3 bases between the two germline ends. CDR3: CASSELSPLHF. CDR3 coding DNA: TGTGCCAGCAGTGAACTGTCACCCCTCCACTTT.

The V gene is TRBV27, the J gene TRBJ1-5; 7 bases match TRBD1. This CDR3 spans 14 amino acids. CDR1 and CDR2 from the germline V gene are MNHEY and SMNVEV (reference sequence). The V gene end was trimmed by 6 bases and the J gene end by 7 bases; junction bases not matched to a gene: 9. CDR3: CASRTGDWSQPQHF. The CDR3 DNA follows: TGTGCCAGCAGAACAGGGGATTGGAGCCAGCCCCAGCATTTT.

V usage is TRBV5-1 and J usage is TRBJ1-4; D unclear. The germline V gene has CDR1 SGHRS and CDR2 YFSETQ. The V end was cut by 5 bases, the J end by 0 bases, with 8 bases between. CDR3 length equals 14 residues. In DNA, the CDR3 is TGCGCCAGCAGGGAAGCGGCAACTAATGAAAAACTGTTTTTT. It specifies CASREAATNEKLFF.

This clone was seen a single time. The CDR3 loop is CASSLAGVTGELFF. The CDR3, as DNA: TGTGCCAGCAGCCTAGCGGGAGTTACCGGGGAGCTGTTTTTT. The rearrangement joins TRBV5-4 to TRBJ2-2; the match to TRBD2 covers 10 bases. The germline V gene has CDR1 SGHNT and CDR2 YYREEE (reference sequence). The CDR3 runs 14 residues. V lost 4 bases to trimming and J lost 5 bases; unmatched junction nucleotides: 2.

The chain carries TRBV6-5 and TRBJ1-6, with D uncertain. V was clipped by 6 bases and J by 10 bases, with 19 bases between them. CDR1 and CDR2 (germline): MNHEY, SVGAGI. The CDR3 has 15 residues. The chain's CDR3 is CASSGGQASSSPLHF. The CDR3 nucleotides read TGTGCCAGCAGCGGAGGGCAGGCTTCTTCCTCACCCCTCCACTTT.

J is TRBJ1-6 and V is TRBV28; D ambiguous. Trimming cost V 8 bases and J 9 bases, with 14 bases left between them. The germline V gene encodes CDR1 MDHEN and CDR2 SYDVKM. This CDR3 has 13 amino acids. The CDR3 loop is CASLTARGSPLHF. The CDR3 nucleotides are TGTGCCAGCCTCACCGCTCGGGGTTCACCCCTCCACTTT.

The chain recombines TRBV23-1 with TRBJ2-3; maybe TRBD2 (7 bases). TRBV23-1 is classed as an ORF, of uncertain function. V was trimmed by 7 bases and J by 0 bases, leaving 29 bases between them. The CDR3 runs 20 residues. This chain's CDR3 is CASTRGRWAASKISTDTQYF. CDR3 nucleotides: TGCGCCAGCACGCGGGGGCGATGGGCGGCATCGAAAATTAGCACAGATACGCAGTATTTT.

V and J are TRBV7-3 and TRBJ2-3; 11 bases agree with TRBD2. Germline V lookup: CDR1 SGHTA, CDR2 FQGTGA. CDR3 length equals 18 residues. Losses at the gene ends were 1 base for V and 2 bases for J; bases not matched to a gene: 8. The CDR3 protein is CASSLRLAGGPSTDTQYF. The CDR3 nucleotides are TGTGCCAGCAGCTTAAGGCTAGCGGGAGGCCCCTCCACAGATACGCAGTATTTT.

The CDR3 DNA sequence: TGCGCCAGCAGCTCAACCTCACAGGCGGCTAATGAAAAACTGTTTTTT. It codes for CASSSTSQAANEKLFF. The V gene is TRBV5-1, the J gene TRBJ1-4; D might be TRBD1 (5 bases). Between the trimmed V and J ends, which lost 3 bases and 3 bases, there was a span of 15 bases. Germline V CDR1 and CDR2: SGHRS, YFSETQ. The CDR3 consists of 16 residues.

This chain links TRBV11-2 with TRBJ1-2, with 9 nucleotides matching TRBD1. The germline V gene encodes CDR1 SGHAT and CDR2 FQNNGV. The CDR3 sequence is 16 residues long. Losses at the gene ends were 4 bases for V and 8 bases for J; bases not matched to a gene: 14. The CDR3 protein is CASSSNWGQGAGGYTF. As DNA, the CDR3 is TGTGCCAGCAGCTCAAACTGGGGACAGGGAGCGGGGGGCTACACCTTC. The whole variable domain, remainder taken from reference TRBV11-2 and TRBJ1-2, is EAGVAQSPRYKIIEKRQSVAFWCNPISGHATLYWYQQILGQGPKLLIQFQNNGVVDDSQLPKDRFSAERLKGVDSTLKIQPAKLEDSAVYLCASSSNWGQGAGGYTFGSGTRLTVV.

This chain links TRBV23-1 with TRBJ2-7; TRBD1 is a possible D gene (6 bases). TRBV23-1 is an ORF; its function is uncertain. The CDR3 runs to 12 residues. V lost 6 bases, J lost 3 bases, and 9 bases lay in between. The CDR3 region has the DNA TGCGCCAGCAGGGAACAGGGCTACGAGCAGTACTTC. Its protein product is CASREQGYEQYF.

This clone was counted a few times. The genes are TRBV7-9 and TRBJ2-1, with 7 bases fitting TRBD1. The germline V gene has CDR1 SEHNR and CDR2 FQNEAQ (reference sequence). V lost 11 bases and J lost 6; bases outside the gene matches: 10. CDR3 size: 13 residues. CDR3: CACSGTAVNEQFF. The DNA of the CDR3 is TGTGCCTGTTCCGGGACAGCGGTCAATGAGCAGTTCTTC.

This chain connects TRBV7-2 to TRBJ1-3; D uncertain. The ends were cut back, 2 bases at V and 0 bases at J, with 11 bases in the middle. Germline V lookup: CDR1 SGHTA, CDR2 FQGNSA. The CDR3 extends over 16 amino acids. The CDR3 is CASSLSQMNSGNTIYF. The CDR3 nucleotides read TGTGCCAGCAGCTTAAGCCAAATGAACTCTGGAAACACCATATATTTT.

The chain recombines TRBV9 with TRBJ2-5; the D gene is possibly TRBD2 (5 bases). Germline loops: CDR1 SGDLS, CDR2 YYNGEE. Trimming stripped 3 bases from V and 5 bases from J, with 17 bases between. This CDR3 contains 15 residues. The CDR3 is CASSGSVSLWETQYF. In nucleotides, the CDR3 is TGTGCCAGCAGCGGTAGCGTCAGTCTATGGGAGACCCAGTACTTC.

V and J are TRBV28 and TRBJ1-2, with a possible D match to TRBD1 (6 bases). Germline CDR1 is MDHEN and CDR2 is SYDVKM. CDR3 length: 14 amino acids. Trimming stripped 4 bases from V and 4 bases from J, with 13 bases between. CDR3 nucleotides: TGTGCCAGCAGTTCGGACAGCGACTTCTATGGCTACACCTTC. It is translated as CASSSDSDFYGYTF.

The V call is TRBV19, the J call TRBJ1-1, with unresolved D. The CDR3 runs to 15 residues. With 3 bases removed from V and 1 base from J, the gap between germline ends came to 12 bases. CDR1 is LNHDA, CDR2 SQIVND, per germline (reference sequence). The CDR3 nucleotides read TGTGCCAGTAGTATCGGCAGCGAGGCGAACACTGAAGCTTTCTTT. This translates into CASSIGSEANTEAFF.

V and J are TRBV6-1 and TRBJ2-1, with 11 bases aligning to TRBD1. From germline, CDR1 is MNHNS and CDR2 SASEGT. J lost 9 bases, V lost 0 bases, and 7 bases had no gene match. The length of the CDR3 is 16 residues. The chain's CDR3 is CASSEAGQGVRGEQFF. Here the CDR3 DNA reads TGTGCCAGCAGTGAAGCGGGACAGGGGGTTAGGGGTGAGCAGTTCTTC.

This CDR3 reads CATSEGGGANQPQHF. In DNA form, the CDR3 reads TGTGCCACCAGTGAAGGAGGGGGCGCCAATCAGCCCCAGCATTTT. The chain is built from TRBV24-1 and TRBJ1-5; 7 bases align to TRBD1. V was clipped by 4 bases and J by 3 bases; unmatched bases: 5. The germline V gene encodes CDR1 KGHDR and CDR2 SFDVKD. The CDR3 length is 15 residues.

The rearrangement uses TRBV4-2 and TRBJ2-7; no clear D. The CDR3 is made up of 12 amino acids. The V end was cut by 0 bases, the J end by 12 bases, with 12 bases between. Germline V lookup: CDR1 LGHNA, CDR2 YNFKEQ. The CDR3 protein is CASSQDVRIAYF. In DNA form, the CDR3 reads TGTGCCAGCAGCCAAGACGTGCGTATTGCGTACTTC.

The rearrangement uses TRBV5-1 and TRBJ1-2, with D perhaps TRBD1 (5 bases). V lost 0 bases and J lost 0, with 9 bases in between. This CDR3 region has 15 residues. Germline assignment: CDR1 SGHRS and CDR2 YFSETQ. CDR3 amino acids: CASSLVGGSNYGYTF. DNA for the CDR3: TGCGCCAGCAGCTTGGTTGGGGGGTCTAACTATGGCTACACCTTC.